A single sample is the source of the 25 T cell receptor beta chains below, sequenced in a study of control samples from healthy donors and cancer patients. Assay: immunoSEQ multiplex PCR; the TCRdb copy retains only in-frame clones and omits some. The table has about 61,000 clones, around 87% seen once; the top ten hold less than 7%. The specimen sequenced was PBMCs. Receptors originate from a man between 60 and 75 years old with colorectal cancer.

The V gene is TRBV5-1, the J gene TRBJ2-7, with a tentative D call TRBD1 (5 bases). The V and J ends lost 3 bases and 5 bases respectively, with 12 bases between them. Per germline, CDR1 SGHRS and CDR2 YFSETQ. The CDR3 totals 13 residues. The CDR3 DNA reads TGCGCCAGCAGCTCACTGGGCAGGGACGAGCAGTACTTC. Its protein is CASSSLGRDEQYF.

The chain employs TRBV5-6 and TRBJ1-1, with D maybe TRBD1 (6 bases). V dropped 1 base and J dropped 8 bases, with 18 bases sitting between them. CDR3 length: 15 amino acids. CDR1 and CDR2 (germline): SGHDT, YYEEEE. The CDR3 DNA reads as TGTGCCAGCAGCTTGAGGGGGGGCCCTTTGGCCGAAGCTTTCTTT. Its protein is CASSLRGGPLAEAFF.

CDR3 sequence reads: CASSPYGGGEQFF. DNA for the CDR3: TGTGCCAGCAGCCCCTACGGGGGCGGAGAGCAGTTCTTC. The V call is TRBV7-9, the J call TRBJ2-1; D may correspond to TRBD1 or TRBD2 (6 bases each). This CDR3 contains 13 residues. From germline, CDR1 is SEHNR and CDR2 FQNEAQ (reference sequence). The V gene lost 5 bases and the J gene lost 10 bases, with 15 bases spanning the gap.

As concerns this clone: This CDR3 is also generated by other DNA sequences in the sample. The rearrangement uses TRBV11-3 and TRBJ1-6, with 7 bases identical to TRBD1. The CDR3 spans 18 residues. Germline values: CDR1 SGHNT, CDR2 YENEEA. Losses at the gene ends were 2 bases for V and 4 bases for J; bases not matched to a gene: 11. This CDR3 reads CASSLKGRGGSYNSPLHF. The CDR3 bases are TGTGCCAGCAGCTTAAAGGGTCGAGGGGGCTCGTATAATTCACCCCTCCACTTT.

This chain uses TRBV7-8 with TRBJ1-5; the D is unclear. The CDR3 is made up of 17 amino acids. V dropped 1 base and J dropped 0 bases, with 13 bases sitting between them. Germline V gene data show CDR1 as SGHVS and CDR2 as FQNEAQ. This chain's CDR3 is CASSLGTGIYSNQPQHF. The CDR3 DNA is TGTGCCAGCAGCTTAGGAACGGGAATCTATAGCAATCAGCCCCAGCATTTT.

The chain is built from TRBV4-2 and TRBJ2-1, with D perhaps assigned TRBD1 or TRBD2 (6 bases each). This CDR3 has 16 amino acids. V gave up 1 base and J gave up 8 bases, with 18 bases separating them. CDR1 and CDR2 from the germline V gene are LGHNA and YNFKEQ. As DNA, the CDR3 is TGTGCCAGCAGCCAAGGAGACGGGGGACACGGGGATGAGCAGTTCTTC. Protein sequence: CASSQGDGGHGDEQFF.

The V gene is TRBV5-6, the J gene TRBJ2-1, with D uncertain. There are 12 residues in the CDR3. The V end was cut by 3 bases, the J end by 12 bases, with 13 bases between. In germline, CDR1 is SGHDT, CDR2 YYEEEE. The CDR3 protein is CASSSIPEGQFF. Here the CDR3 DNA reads TGTGCCAGCAGCTCCATACCCGAAGGGCAGTTCTTC.

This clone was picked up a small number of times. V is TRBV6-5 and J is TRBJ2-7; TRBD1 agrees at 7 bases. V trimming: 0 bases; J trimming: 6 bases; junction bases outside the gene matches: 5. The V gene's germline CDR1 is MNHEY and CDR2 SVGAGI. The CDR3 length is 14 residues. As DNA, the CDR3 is TGTGCCAGCAGTTACTCTTACAGGGGAAGCGAGCAGTACTTC. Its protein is CASSYSYRGSEQYF.

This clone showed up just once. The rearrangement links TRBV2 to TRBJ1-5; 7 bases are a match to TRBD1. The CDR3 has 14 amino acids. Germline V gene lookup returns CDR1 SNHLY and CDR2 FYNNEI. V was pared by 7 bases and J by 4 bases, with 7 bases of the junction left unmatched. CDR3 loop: CASTPLGQNQPQHF. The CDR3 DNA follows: TGTGCCAGCACCCCATTGGGACAGAATCAGCCCCAGCATTTT. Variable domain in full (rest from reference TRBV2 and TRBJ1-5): EPEVTQTPSHQVTQMGQEVILRCVPISNHLYFYWYRQILGQKVEFLVSFYNNEISEKSEIFDDQFSVERPDGSNFTLKIRSTKLEDSAMYFCASTPLGQNQPQHFGDGTRLSIL.

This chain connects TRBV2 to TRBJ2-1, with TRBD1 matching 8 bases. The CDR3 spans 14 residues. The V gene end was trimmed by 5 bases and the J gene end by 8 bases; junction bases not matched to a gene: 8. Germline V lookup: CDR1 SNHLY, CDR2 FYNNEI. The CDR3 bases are TGTGCCAGCAGTCGAATCAGGGGGCAGGATGAGCAGTTCTTC. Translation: CASSRIRGQDEQFF.

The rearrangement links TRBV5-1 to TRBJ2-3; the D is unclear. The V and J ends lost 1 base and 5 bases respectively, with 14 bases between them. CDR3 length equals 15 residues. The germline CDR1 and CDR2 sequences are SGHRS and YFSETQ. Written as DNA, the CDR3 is TGCGCCAGCAGCTTGCGGACGTCCAACCAAGATACGCAGTATTTT. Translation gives CASSLRTSNQDTQYF. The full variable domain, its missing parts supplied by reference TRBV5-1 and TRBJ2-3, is KAGVTQTPRYLIKTRGQQVTLSCSPISGHRSVSWYQQTPGQGLQFLFEYFSETQRNKGNFPGRFSGRQFSNSRSEMNVSTLELGDSALYLCASSLRTSNQDTQYFGPGTRLTVL.

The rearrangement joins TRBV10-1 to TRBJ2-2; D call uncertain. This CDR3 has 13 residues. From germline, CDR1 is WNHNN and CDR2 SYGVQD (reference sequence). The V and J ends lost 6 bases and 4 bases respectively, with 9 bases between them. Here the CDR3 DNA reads TGCGCCAGCAGCTGGACCCTCACCGGGGAGCTGTTTTTT. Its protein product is CASSWTLTGELFF.

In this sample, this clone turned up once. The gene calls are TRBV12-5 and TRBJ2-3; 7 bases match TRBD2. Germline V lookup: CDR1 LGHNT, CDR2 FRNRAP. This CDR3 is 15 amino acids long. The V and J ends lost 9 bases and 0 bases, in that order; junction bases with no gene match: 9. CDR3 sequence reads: CASNGLAVSTDTQYF. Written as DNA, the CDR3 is TGTGCTAGCAACGGGCTAGCGGTTAGCACAGATACGCAGTATTTT.

In DNA, the CDR3 is TGTGCCTGGAGTGTACGGTGGGGCAATGAGCAGTTCTTC. This codes for CAWSVRWGNEQFF. The chain employs TRBV30 and TRBJ2-1, with D unresolved. Germline values: CDR1 GTSNPN, CDR2 SVGIG (reference sequence). This CDR3 has 13 residues. Trimming cost V 0 bases and J 6 bases, with 9 bases left between them.

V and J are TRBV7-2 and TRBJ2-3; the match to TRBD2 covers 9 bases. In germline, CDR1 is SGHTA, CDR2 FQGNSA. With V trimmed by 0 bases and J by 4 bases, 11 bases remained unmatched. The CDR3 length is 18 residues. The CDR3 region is CASSLAPLGRGGPDTQYF. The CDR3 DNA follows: TGTGCCAGCAGCTTAGCCCCTCTAGGGCGGGGGGGCCCAGATACGCAGTATTTT.

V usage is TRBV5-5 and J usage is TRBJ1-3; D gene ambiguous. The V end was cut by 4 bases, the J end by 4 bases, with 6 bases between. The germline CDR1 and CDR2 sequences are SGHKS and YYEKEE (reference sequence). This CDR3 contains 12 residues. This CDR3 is CASSVEGNTIYF. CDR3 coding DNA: TGTGCCAGCAGCGTAGAGGGAAACACCATATATTTT.

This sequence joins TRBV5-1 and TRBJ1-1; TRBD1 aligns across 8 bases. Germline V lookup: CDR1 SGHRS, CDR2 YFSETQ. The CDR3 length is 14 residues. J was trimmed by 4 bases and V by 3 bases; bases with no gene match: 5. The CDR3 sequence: CASSYHRGSTEAFF. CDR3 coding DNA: TGCGCCAGCAGCTACCACAGGGGGTCCACTGAAGCTTTCTTT.

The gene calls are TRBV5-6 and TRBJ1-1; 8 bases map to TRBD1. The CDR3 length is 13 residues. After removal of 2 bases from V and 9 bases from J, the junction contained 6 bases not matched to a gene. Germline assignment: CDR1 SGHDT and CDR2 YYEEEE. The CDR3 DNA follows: TGTGCCAGCAGCTTAAGGACAGGGACCAAAGCTTTCTTT. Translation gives CASSLRTGTKAFF.

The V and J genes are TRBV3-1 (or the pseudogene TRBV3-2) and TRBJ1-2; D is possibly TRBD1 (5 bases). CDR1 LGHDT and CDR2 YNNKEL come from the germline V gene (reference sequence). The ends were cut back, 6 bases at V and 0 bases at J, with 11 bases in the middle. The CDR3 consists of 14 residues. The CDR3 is CASRPRGANYGYTF. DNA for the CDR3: TGTGCCAGCAGGCCAAGAGGGGCTAACTATGGCTACACCTTC.

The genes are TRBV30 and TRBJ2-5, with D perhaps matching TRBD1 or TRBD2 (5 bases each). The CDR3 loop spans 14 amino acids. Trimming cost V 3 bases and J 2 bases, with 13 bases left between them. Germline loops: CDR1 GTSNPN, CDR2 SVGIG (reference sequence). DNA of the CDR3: TGTGCCTGGAGCCGAGGGACCCAACAAGAGACCCAGTACTTC. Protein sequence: CAWSRGTQQETQYF.

The CDR3 DNA is TGTGCCAGTAGTATAGGGGACTCAAGCCAGTTCTTC. Translation gives CASSIGDSSQFF. This chain links TRBV19 with TRBJ2-1, with D perhaps TRBD2 (6 bases). This CDR3 comprises 12 residues. With 1 base removed from V and 13 bases from J, the gap between germline ends came to 11 bases. CDR1 is LNHDA, CDR2 SQIVND, per germline (reference sequence).

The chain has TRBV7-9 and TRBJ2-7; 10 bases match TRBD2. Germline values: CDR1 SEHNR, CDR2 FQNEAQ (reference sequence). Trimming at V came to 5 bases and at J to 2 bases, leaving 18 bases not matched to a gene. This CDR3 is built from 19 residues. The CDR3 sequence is CASSNRLAGLAGRPYEQYF. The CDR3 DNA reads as TGTGCCAGCAGCAACCGACTAGCGGGTTTGGCGGGGAGACCCTACGAGCAGTACTTC.

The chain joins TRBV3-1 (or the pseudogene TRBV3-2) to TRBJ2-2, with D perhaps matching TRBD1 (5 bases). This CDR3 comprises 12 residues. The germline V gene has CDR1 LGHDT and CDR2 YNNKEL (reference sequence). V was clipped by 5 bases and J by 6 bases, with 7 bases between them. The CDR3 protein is CASSDRPGELFF. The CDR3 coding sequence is TGTGCCAGCAGCGACAGACCCGGGGAGCTGTTTTTT.

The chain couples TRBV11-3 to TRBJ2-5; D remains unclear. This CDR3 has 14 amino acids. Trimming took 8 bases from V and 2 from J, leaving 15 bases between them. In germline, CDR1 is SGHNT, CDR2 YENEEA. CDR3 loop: CASERSDEQETQYF. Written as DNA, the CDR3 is TGTGCCAGCGAGAGGAGCGACGAACAAGAGACCCAGTACTTC.

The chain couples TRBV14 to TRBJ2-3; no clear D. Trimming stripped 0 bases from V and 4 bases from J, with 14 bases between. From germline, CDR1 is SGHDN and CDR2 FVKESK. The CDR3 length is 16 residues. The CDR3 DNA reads TGTGCCAGCAGCCAAGACCCCGGGCTCCGAGCAGATACGCAGTATTTT. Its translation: CASSQDPGLRADTQYF.